This T cell receptor beta chain was retrieved from a study of cytomegalovirus exposure and HLA in healthy donors. As for the study in general: There were approximately 81 million unique TCRs (from HLA-typed donors) in an early data release. Study outcomes and limitations: The likely origin of a cluster of highly shared sequence variants was a sequencing artifact.

CDR1 and CDR2 (germline): SGHAT, FQNNGV. The CDR3 runs 17 residues. After removal of 5 bases from V and 4 bases from J, the junction contained 9 bases not matched to a gene. PCR used 60 Vbeta primers and 13 Jbeta primers. Only in-frame clones appear in the TCRdb table, and some are missing; sequencing was by immunoSEQ multiplex PCR. In the table there are under 200,000 clones, roughly 80% of which are singletons. Notes on this clone: Its antigen is unknown.

Sequencing was performed on PBMCs. V is TRBV11-2 and J is TRBJ2-3, with 13 bases that match TRBD2. The receptor was derived from a man aged 35 to 55 in good health and CMV-seropositive. CDR3: CASSPTTSGGASDTQYF. The DNA of the CDR3 is TGTGCCAGCAGCCCAACTACTAGCGGGGGGGCCTCAGATACGCAGTATTTT. Looking up the rest from reference TRBV11-2 and TRBJ2-3 gives the full variable domain: EAGVAQSPRYKIIEKRQSVAFWCNPISGHATLYWYQQILGQGPKLLIQFQNNGVVDDSQLPKDRFSAERLKGVDSTLKIQPAKLEDSAVYLCASSPTTSGGASDTQYFGPGTRLTVL.